This T cell receptor beta chain was identified in a study of OX40 agonist ivuxolimab in advanced cancers. Whole-study context: Intravenous ivuxolimab at 0.01 to 10 mg/kg was given to patients every 2 weeks. The group had a mean age of approximately 60 years, ranged from about 20 to 80, and was less than 85% male. It was permissible to have had prior anti-PD-1, anti-PD-L1 or anti-CTLA-4 therapy, and over 35% had some.

Using immunoSEQ multiplex PCR, the repertoire was profiled, and TCRdb retains in-frame clones only, with some absent. This sample yields just over 50,000 clones, of which around nine tenths are seen a single time; about 3.8% belongs to the top ten. Germline V CDR1 and CDR2: MNHNY, SVGAGI (reference sequence). CDR3 length equals 15 residues. V lost 6 bases to trimming and J lost 5 bases; unmatched junction nucleotides: 10. Sequencing used CD4+ or CD8+ T cells sorted from blood, obtained in a trial of the OX40 agonist ivuxolimab. This chain links TRBV6-6 with TRBJ1-5, with TRBD1 identical over 7 bases. The sequence derives from an adult with an advanced solid tumor such as melanoma, head and neck, liver or kidney cancer. The CDR3 DNA is TGTGCCAGCAGCCCCGGACAGGTTGTGGATCAGCCCCAGCATTTT. Translation gives CASSPGQVVDQPQHF.